The source of this T cell receptor beta chain is a study of blood T cell repertoires in COVID-19. Participants' reported clinical history set cohort assignment. The germline CDR1 and CDR2 sequences are SEHNR and FQNEAQ (reference sequence). V lost 8 bases to trimming and J lost 8 bases, with 22 bases between them. This CDR3 is 15 amino acids long. The method was immunoSEQ multiplex PCR; TCRdb's version includes in-frame clones alone and lacks a portion of them. The table lists approximately 220,000 clones, over 75% of them singletons. The sequence came from a woman aged 18-29 years in a cohort exposed to, infected with or recovered from COVID-19 (not recorded which). The chain is built from TRBV7-9 and TRBJ2-1; weak D call: TRBD1 (5 bases). Sequenced material: PBMCs or T cells enriched from blood (not recorded which). CDR3 in amino acids: CASSPADTAKDEQFF. The CDR3 DNA is TGTGCCAGCTCCCCGGCGGACACGGCCAAGGATGAGCAGTTCTTC.